These 29 T cell receptor beta chains came from one sample sequenced in a study of CD8+CD57+ T cells in acquired aplastic anemia. The sequenced patients had an expansion of CD8+CD57+ cells seen by flow cytometry. Genomic DNA constituted the template upon which TCR beta VDJ and CDR3 profiling was performed. One entry per CDR3 protein, called by TCRdb with MiXCR from the reads. Counted here are around 250,000 distinct CDR3 sequences, 65% to 90% occurring once; the ten biggest clones make up less than 50%. Sample: sorted CD4+, CD8+, or CD8+CD57+ T cells (not recorded which) from PBMCs. These receptors were taken from a human donor with aplastic anemia.

To note about this clonotype: The germline gene is not matched at one end of the junction; a read error may be the cause. V gene TRBV7-8 combines with J gene TRBJ2-3; 8 bases are a match to TRBD2. The CDR3 consists of 14 residues. Germline CDR1 reads SGHVS; CDR2 reads FQNEAQ. Here the CDR3 reads CASSLAGAPDTQDF. In nucleotides, the CDR3 is TGTGCCAGCAGCCTAGCGGGCGCGCCCGATACGCAGGATTTT.

A word on this clonotype: The junction and the germline gene differ at one end; a read error may be behind it. This chain uses TRBV15 with TRBJ2-3; 8 nucleotides match TRBD2. Germline lookup yields CDR1 LNHNV and CDR2 YYDKDF (reference sequence). The length of the CDR3 is 14 residues. The CDR3 nucleotides are TGTGCCACCAGCGTAGCGGGACTTCCCGATAAGCAGTATTTC. Translation: CATSVAGLPDKQYF.

This chain uses TRBV9 with TRBJ2-5, with D tentatively TRBD1 (6 bases). Germline V CDR1 and CDR2: SGDLS, YYNGEE. The V and J ends lost 0 bases and 5 bases respectively, with 14 bases between them. The CDR3 sequence is 15 residues long. This CDR3 reads CASSVAPGTKETQYF. In DNA form, the CDR3 reads TGTGCCAGCAGCGTAGCCCCCGGGACAAAGGAGACCCAGTACTTC.

The rearrangement joins TRBV20-1 to TRBJ2-7; D remains ambiguous. V was pared by 6 bases and J by 6 bases, with 21 bases between. This CDR3 comprises 14 residues. Germline V gene sequence: CDR1 DFQATT, CDR2 SNEGSKA (reference sequence). CDR3 in amino acids: CSALSDPNQAEQYF. CDR3 in DNA: TGCAGTGCCCTGAGCGACCCAAACCAGGCCGAGCAGTACTTC.

The rearrangement uses TRBV20-1 and TRBJ2-5; D gene ambiguous. CDR3 length equals 14 residues. Germline CDR1 and CDR2: DFQATT and SNEGSKA (reference sequence). Between the trimmed V and J ends, which lost 3 bases and 5 bases, there was a span of 16 bases. CDR3 sequence: CSARDGSSMETQYF. CDR3 in DNA: TGCAGTGCTAGGGACGGTAGCTCCATGGAGACCCAGTACTTC.

Regarding this clonotype: The CDR3 ends on some other residue instead of the conserved phenylalanine or tryptophan, so this is likely a read error. Because the CDR3's place on the DNA is in doubt, the DNA is left out and the CDR3 is given as listed by TCRdb. This chain uses TRBV7-3 with TRBJ2-2. The germline CDR1 and CDR2 sequences are SGHTA and FQGTGA. The CDR3 numbers 12 amino acids, ends counted. CDR3 sequence reads: CASSLVPGELFL.

V is TRBV7-8 and J is TRBJ2-7, with D uncertain. The length of the CDR3 is 18 residues. Deletions cut 0 bases from V and 4 bases from J, with 22 bases between. CDR1 is SGHVS, CDR2 FQNEAQ, per germline. CDR3 bases: TGTGCCAGCAGCTTAGCTGCAGACCCCGAAGCCCTGTCTTACGAGCAGTACGTC. This codes for CASSLAADPEALSYEQYV.

This clonotype has only one observation. The junction and the germline gene differ at one end; a read error may be behind it. V gene TRBV2 combines with J gene TRBJ1-1; TRBD1 is a possible D gene (5 bases). The CDR3 has 14 amino acids. The germline CDR1 and CDR2 sequences are SNHLY and FYNNEI. The CDR3 DNA reads TGTGCCAGCGGGGACGGACGCACAGGTACGCAGTATTTTTTT. It translates to CASGDGRTGTQYFF.

The chain employs TRBV7-6 and TRBJ2-7; TRBD2 aligns across 9 bases. The V and J ends lost 0 bases and 6 bases, in that order; junction bases with no gene match: 3. This CDR3 is built from 14 residues. Germline assignment: CDR1 SGHVS and CDR2 FNYEAQ. The CDR3 spells CASSLASGSGEQYF. The DNA for the CDR3 is TGTGCCAGCAGCTTAGCTAGCGGGAGTGGCGAGCAGTACTTC.

This clonotype occurred a few times. The rearrangement links TRBV10-3 to TRBJ1-2; D is possibly TRBD1 (6 bases). The CDR3 contains 16 residues. CDR1 and CDR2 from the germline V gene are ENHRY and SYGVKD. V lost 0 bases and J 3 bases, leaving 14 bases between the germline ends. CDR3 protein: CAISESRTELDYGYTF. CDR3 coding DNA: TGTGCCATCAGTGAGTCACGGACAGAGTTGGACTATGGCTACACCTTC.

The chain is built from TRBV19 and TRBJ1-5; possible D gene TRBD1, 6 bases. Germline V gives CDR1 LNHDA, CDR2 SQIVND (reference sequence). The CDR3 totals 16 residues. Between the trimmed V and J ends, which lost 3 bases and 11 bases, there was a span of 23 bases. The CDR3 is CASSIQLTGLDIAQHF. The CDR3 coding sequence is TGTGCCAGTAGTATCCAATTGACAGGTTTAGACATTGCCCAGCATTTT.

This clonotype appeared a few times. The J gene is TRBJ2-7, the V gene TRBV7-8, with 7 nucleotides matching TRBD2. Germline V gives CDR1 SGHVS, CDR2 FQNEAQ. The CDR3 runs to 18 residues. With 2 bases clipped from V and 1 base from J, the junction kept 14 bases outside the gene matches. CDR3 in amino acids: CASSLPPGGTTLSYEQYV. CDR3 DNA: TGTGCCAGCAGCTTACCTCCAGGCGGGACTACCCTTTCCTACGAGCAGTACGTC.

This clonotype was observed a few times. J is TRBJ2-5 and V is TRBV29-1, with D unresolved. The CDR3 extends over 11 amino acids. CDR1 is SQVTM, CDR2 ANQGSEA, per germline. The CDR3 protein is CNARTDETQYF. The CDR3 DNA reads as TGCAACGCCAGAACGGACGAGACCCAGTACTTC.

As regards this clonotype: The CDR3 ends on some other residue instead of the conserved phenylalanine or tryptophan, so this is likely a read error. The DNA is omitted, as the CDR3 cannot be located on it reliably, and the CDR3 follows TCRdb's listing. The chain employs TRBV15 and TRBJ2-1; TRBD2 is the table's D call, not checked against the DNA. The CDR3 sequence runs 15 residues, both termini included. Germline-derived CDR1 and CDR2 are LNHNV and YYDKDF (reference sequence). CDR3 sequence: CATSGPSRAYDQHFC.

The chain links TRBV9 to TRBJ2-3; D perhaps matches TRBD2 (6 bases). Germline V gene lookup returns CDR1 SGDLS and CDR2 YYNGEE. V lost 4 bases, J lost 11 bases, and 20 bases lay in between. This CDR3 comprises 14 residues. The CDR3 DNA sequence: TGTGCCAGCAGCTTATCAGCGGGTAACACCGGGCAGTATTTT. It specifies CASSLSAGNTGQYF.

The chain links TRBV24-1 to TRBJ2-1; D is possibly TRBD1 or TRBD2 (5 bases each). V lost 3 bases, J lost 15 bases, and 17 bases lay in between. This CDR3 is 13 amino acids long. The germline CDR1 and CDR2 sequences are KGHDR and SFDVKD. The CDR3 region has the DNA TGTGCCACCAGTGATGCCCCCCGGGACGATAGGTTCTTC. Translation: CATSDAPRDDRFF.

The count of this clonotype is one. Sequence at one end of the junction differs from germline and may be a read error. V usage is TRBV7-9 and J usage is TRBJ2-3; 8 bases are shared with TRBD1. Per germline, CDR1 SEHNR and CDR2 FQNEAQ (reference sequence). This CDR3 is 14 amino acids long. In nucleotides, the CDR3 is TGTGCCAGCAGCTTACAGGGGGCGCGCGGCTACACGTTCTTT. Translating it yields CASSLQGARGYTFF.

This clonotype was observed at least ten times. V is TRBV6-2 or TRBV6-3 and J is TRBJ2-6; 7 nucleotides line up with TRBD1. The CDR3 is 18 residues long. Looked up from germline, CDR1 is MNHEY and CDR2 is SVGEGT. The V and J ends lost 4 bases and 0 bases, in that order; junction bases with no gene match: 9. The CDR3 DNA is TGTGCCAGCAGTTCAGTCCCGGGACAGAGCTCTGGGGCCAACGTCCTGACTTTC. Translating gives CASSSVPGQSSGANVLTF.

The chain recombines TRBV5-1 with TRBJ2-7, with a weak D call TRBD1 (5 bases). CDR1 is SGHRS and CDR2 is YFSETQ in the germline V gene. The V end was cut by 0 bases, the J end by 5 bases, with 21 bases between. The CDR3 has 17 amino acids. CDR3 in amino acids: CASSLAKVVRVGDEQYV. In DNA, the CDR3 is TGCGCCAGCAGCTTGGCCAAGGTAGTCAGGGTAGGAGACGAGCAGTACGTC.

V is TRBV7-2 and J is TRBJ2-3; weak D call: TRBD2 (6 bases). CDR3 length equals 15 residues. V was cut by 3 bases and J by 5 bases, with 15 bases left in between. From germline, CDR1 is SGHTA and CDR2 FQGNSA. The CDR3 DNA follows: TGTGCCAGCAGCTTGACTGGAGGGCGCGGAGATACGCAGTATTTT. It is translated as CASSLTGGRGDTQYF.

This chain connects TRBV12-5 to TRBJ1-5; 9 bases are a match to TRBD1. The CDR3 consists of 16 residues. The V gene's germline CDR1 is LGHNT and CDR2 FRNRAP. CDR3 residues: CVSSSKGTGIFQPQHF. Written as DNA, the CDR3 is TGTGTCAGCAGCTCAAAAGGGACAGGGATCTTTCAGCCCCAGCATTTT. Full variable domain (missing parts from reference TRBV12-5 and TRBJ1-5): DARVTQTPRHKVTEMGQEVTMRCQPILGHNTVFWYRQTMMQGLELLAYFRNRAPLDDSGMPKDRFSAEMPDATLATLKIQPSEPRDSAVYFCVSSSKGTGIFQPQHFGDGTRLSIL.

J is TRBJ2-7 and V is TRBV7-8; 7 bases are a match to TRBD1. CDR3 size: 15 residues. The trim removed 3 bases at V and 13 bases at J, leaving 18 bases unmatched. The germline V gene has CDR1 SGHVS and CDR2 FQNEAQ. CDR3 DNA sequence: TGTGCCAGCAGCTTCCATCCAGACGGGACAGCCCATTACTACGTC. Translated, it gives CASSFHPDGTAHYYV.

In its sample, this clonotype was seen once. The genes are TRBV7-8 and TRBJ1-1, with D perhaps TRBD1 (5 bases). V shed 1 base and J shed 13 bases, with 22 bases lying between them. Germline CDR1 and CDR2: SGHVS and FQNEAQ. CDR3 length: 15 residues. Here the CDR3 reads CASSLDVAGNTEVFF. DNA for the CDR3: TGTGCCAGCAGCTTAGACGTGGCAGGGAACACTGAGGTTTTCTTT.

In regard to this clonotype: At one end the junction does not follow the germline gene, possibly because of a read error. This chain joins TRBV2 and TRBJ2-5; D is unresolved. The J call may be in error: the DNA end matches TRBJ2-3 better. Germline CDR1 SNHLY, CDR2 FYNNEI. CDR3 size: 13 residues. CDR3 protein: CASSARGKDTQYF. The DNA for the CDR3 is TGTGCCAGCAGCGCCCGAGGCAAAGATACCCAGTATTTT.

V and J are TRBV6-4 and TRBJ2-3; D gene unclear. This CDR3 is 13 amino acids long. V dropped 0 bases and J dropped 2 bases, with 3 bases sitting between them. Germline CDR1 is MRHNA and CDR2 is SNTAGT. The DNA of the CDR3 is TGTGCCAGCAGTGACTCGACCACAGATACGCAGTATTTT. Protein product: CASSDSTTDTQYF.

The rearrangement joins TRBV7-2 to TRBJ2-6; D may be TRBD2 (6 bases). The V gene's germline CDR1 is SGHTA and CDR2 FQGNSA. The CDR3 length is 16 residues. Trimming took 3 bases from V and 17 from J, leaving 26 bases between them. This CDR3 is CASSFHPDGGALSLTF. CDR3 nucleotide sequence: TGTGCCAGCAGCTTTCATCCAGACGGGGGAGCCCTTTCCTTGACTTTC.

In regard to this clonotype: The germline gene is not matched at one end of the junction; a read error may be the cause. The chain combines TRBV7-2 with TRBJ2-5, with 9 bases matching TRBD1. From germline, CDR1 is SGHTA and CDR2 FQGNSA. This CDR3 is 15 amino acids long. The CDR3 protein is CASSSGTGYGYTHYF. As DNA, the CDR3 is TGTGCCAGCAGCTCCGGGACAGGGTATGGCTACACCCACTACTTC. Complete variable domain (other parts from reference TRBV7-2 and TRBJ2-5): GAGVSQSPSNKVTEKGKDVELRCDPISGHTALYWYRQSLGQGLEFLIYFQGNSAPDKSGLPSDRFSAERTGGSVSTLTIQRTQQEDSAVYLCASSSGTGYGYTHYFGPGTRLLVL.

The V gene is TRBV7-9, the J gene TRBJ2-3; 9 bases match TRBD2. V shed 3 bases, J shed 11 bases, and the junction held 12 bases outside the gene matches. The CDR3 is made up of 15 amino acids. Germline lookup yields CDR1 SEHNR and CDR2 FQNEAQ (reference sequence). The CDR3 reads CASSFQGSGGSEQYF. CDR3 sequence (DNA): TGTGCCAGCAGCTTTCAAGGAAGCGGGGGGAGCGAGCAGTATTTT.

The CDR3: CASSKGQEEIQETQYF. CDR3 coding DNA: TGTGCCAGCAGCAAAGGACAGGAGGAAATCCAAGAGACCCAGTACTTC. V gene TRBV11-2 combines with J gene TRBJ2-5; 7 bases are a match to TRBD1. The CDR3 has 16 amino acids. Germline CDR1 reads SGHAT; CDR2 reads FQNNGV. V gave up 5 bases and J gave up 1 base; unmatched junction bases: 10.